Included here is one TCR beta chain sequence, with context. No antigen is known for it. Profiling relied on immunoSEQ multiplex PCR, and the TCRdb table lists in-frame clones only, not all of them. Of under 150,000 clones detected, roughly 87% appear once; the ten largest clones hold 2% to 3%. The sample originates from a study of T cell responses to AZD1222 COVID-19 vaccine. Study findings and constraints: In the spike-specific TCR repertoire, nearly half reportedly target unmutated variant regions. Donors in the cohort were predominantly white British and more often female, and clonal diversity was possibly underestimated.

Germline CDR1 is MDHEN and CDR2 is SYDVKM. Trimming shortened V by 4 bases and J by 4 bases, and 17 bases separated the two germline ends. The CDR3 sequence is 15 residues long. The chain couples TRBV28 to TRBJ2-7; D call uncertain. This TCR was recovered from an adult who received the AZD1222 COVID-19 vaccine. The source material was peripheral blood, sampled 28 days after the second AZD1222 dose. The CDR3 reads CASSSPHDNRYEQYF. The DNA for the CDR3 is TGTGCCAGCAGTTCGCCCCACGACAACCGATACGAGCAGTACTTC.